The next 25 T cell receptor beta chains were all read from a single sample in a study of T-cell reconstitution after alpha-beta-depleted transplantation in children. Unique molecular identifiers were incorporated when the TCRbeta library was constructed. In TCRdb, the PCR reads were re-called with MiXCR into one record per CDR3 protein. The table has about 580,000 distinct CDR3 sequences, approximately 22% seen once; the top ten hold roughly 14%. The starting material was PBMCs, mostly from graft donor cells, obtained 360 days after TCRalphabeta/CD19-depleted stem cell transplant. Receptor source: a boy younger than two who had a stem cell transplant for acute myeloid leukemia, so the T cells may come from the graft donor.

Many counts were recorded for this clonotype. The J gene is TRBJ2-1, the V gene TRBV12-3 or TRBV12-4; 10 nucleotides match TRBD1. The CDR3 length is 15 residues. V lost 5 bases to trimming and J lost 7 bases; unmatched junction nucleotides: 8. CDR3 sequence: CASSILGTGDNEQFF. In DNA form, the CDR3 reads TGTGCCAGCAGTATCCTGGGGACAGGGGATAATGAGCAGTTCTTC.

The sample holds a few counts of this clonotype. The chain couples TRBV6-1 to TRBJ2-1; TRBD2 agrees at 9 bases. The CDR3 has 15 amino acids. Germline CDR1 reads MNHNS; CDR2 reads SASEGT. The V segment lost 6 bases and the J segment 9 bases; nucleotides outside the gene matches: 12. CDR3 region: CASSRQSGGTGEQFF. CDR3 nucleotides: TGTGCCAGCAGCCGCCAGAGCGGGGGGACGGGTGAGCAGTTCTTC.

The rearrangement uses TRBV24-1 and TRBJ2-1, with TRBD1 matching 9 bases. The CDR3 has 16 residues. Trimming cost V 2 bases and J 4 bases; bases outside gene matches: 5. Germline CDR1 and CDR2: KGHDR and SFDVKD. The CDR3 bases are TGTGCCACCAGTGATTCAAGGACAGGGGCTTACAATGAGCAGTTCTTC. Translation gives CATSDSRTGAYNEQFF.

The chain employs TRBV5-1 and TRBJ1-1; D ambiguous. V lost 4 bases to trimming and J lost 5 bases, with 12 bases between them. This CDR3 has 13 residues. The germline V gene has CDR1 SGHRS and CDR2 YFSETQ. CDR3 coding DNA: TGCGCCAGCAGCGGAAGGGATGGAACTGAAGCTTTCTTT. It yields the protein CASSGRDGTEAFF.

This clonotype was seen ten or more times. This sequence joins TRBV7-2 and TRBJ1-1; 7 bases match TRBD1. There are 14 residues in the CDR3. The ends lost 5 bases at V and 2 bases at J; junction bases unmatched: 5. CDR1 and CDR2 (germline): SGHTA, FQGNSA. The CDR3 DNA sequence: TGTGCCAGCAGCGGGGACAGCGGCAACACTGAAGCTTTCTTT. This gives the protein CASSGDSGNTEAFF.

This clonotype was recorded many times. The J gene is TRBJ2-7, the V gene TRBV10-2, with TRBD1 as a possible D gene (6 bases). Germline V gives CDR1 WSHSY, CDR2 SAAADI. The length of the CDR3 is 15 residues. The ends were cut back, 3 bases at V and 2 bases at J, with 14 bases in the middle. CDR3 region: CASSEGQLLPYEQYV. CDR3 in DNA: TGCGCCAGCAGTGAAGGACAGCTCCTTCCCTACGAGCAGTACGTC.

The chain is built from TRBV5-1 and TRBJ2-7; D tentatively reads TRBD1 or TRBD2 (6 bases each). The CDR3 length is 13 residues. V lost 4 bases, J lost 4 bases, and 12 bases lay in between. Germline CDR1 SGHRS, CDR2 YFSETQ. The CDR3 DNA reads TGCGCCAGCAGCGGGACGGGGGCTTACGAGCAGTACTTC. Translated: CASSGTGAYEQYF.

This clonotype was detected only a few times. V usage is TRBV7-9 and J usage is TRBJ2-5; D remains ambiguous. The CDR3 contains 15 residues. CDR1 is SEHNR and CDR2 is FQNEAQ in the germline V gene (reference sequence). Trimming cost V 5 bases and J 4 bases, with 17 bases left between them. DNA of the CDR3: TGTGCCAGCAGCCCCCCTAATGGCCCGGGAGAGACCCAGTACTTC. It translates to CASSPPNGPGETQYF.

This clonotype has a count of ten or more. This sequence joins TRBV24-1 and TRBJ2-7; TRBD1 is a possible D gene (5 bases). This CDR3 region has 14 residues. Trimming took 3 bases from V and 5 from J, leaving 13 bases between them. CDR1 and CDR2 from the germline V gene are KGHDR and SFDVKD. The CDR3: CATSDPDNPHEQYF. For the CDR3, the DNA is TGTGCCACCAGTGATCCGGACAATCCCCACGAGCAGTACTTC.

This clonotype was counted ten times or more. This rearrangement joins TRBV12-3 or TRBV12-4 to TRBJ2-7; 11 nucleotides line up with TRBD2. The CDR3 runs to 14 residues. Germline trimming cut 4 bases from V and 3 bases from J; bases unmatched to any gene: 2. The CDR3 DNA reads TGTGCCAGCAGTTCGCTAGCGGGGGGCTACGAGCAGTACTTC. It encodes CASSSLAGGYEQYF.

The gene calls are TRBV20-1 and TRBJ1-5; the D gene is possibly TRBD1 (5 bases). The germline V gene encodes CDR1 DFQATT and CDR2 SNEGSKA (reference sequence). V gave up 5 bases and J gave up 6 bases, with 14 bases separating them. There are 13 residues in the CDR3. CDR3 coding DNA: TGCAGTGCTCAGACAGATCGGGTTCAGCCCCAGCATTTT. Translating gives CSAQTDRVQPQHF.

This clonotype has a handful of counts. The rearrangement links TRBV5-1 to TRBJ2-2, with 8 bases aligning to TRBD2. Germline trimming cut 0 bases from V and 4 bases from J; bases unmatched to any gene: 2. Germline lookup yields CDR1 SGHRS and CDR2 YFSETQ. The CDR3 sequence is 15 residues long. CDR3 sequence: CASSLGLASTGELFF. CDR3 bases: TGCGCCAGCAGCTTGGGACTAGCGAGCACCGGGGAGCTGTTTTTT.

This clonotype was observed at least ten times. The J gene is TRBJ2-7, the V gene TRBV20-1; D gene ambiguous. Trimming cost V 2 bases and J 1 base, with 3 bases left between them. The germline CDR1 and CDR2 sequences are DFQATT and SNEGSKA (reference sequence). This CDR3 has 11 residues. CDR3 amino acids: CSARSSYEQYF. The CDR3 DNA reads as TGCAGTGCTAGAAGTTCCTACGAGCAGTACTTC.

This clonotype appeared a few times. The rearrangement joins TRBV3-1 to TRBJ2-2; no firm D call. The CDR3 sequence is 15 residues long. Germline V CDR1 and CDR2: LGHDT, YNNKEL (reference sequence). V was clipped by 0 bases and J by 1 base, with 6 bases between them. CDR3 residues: CASSQDTVNTGELFF. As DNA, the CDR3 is TGTGCCAGCAGCCAAGATACCGTGAACACCGGGGAGCTGTTTTTT.

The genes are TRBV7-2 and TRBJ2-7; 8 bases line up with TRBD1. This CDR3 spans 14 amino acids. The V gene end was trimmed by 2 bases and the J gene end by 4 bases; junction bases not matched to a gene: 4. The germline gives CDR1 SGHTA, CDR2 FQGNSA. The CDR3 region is CASSLTDREYEQYF. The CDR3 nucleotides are TGTGCCAGCAGCTTAACGGACAGGGAGTACGAGCAGTACTTC. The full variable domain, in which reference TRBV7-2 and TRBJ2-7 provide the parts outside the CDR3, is GAGVSQSPSNKVTEKGKDVELRCDPISGHTALYWYRQSLGQGLEFLIYFQGNSAPDKSGLPSDRFSAERTGGSVSTLTIQRTQQEDSAVYLCASSLTDREYEQYFGPGTRLTVT.

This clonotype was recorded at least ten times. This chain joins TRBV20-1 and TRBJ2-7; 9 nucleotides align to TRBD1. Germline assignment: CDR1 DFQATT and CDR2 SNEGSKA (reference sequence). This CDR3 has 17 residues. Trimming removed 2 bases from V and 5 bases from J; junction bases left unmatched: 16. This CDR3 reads CSARPGTGRGARHEQYF. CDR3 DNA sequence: TGCAGTGCTAGACCCGGGACAGGGCGAGGGGCTAGACACGAGCAGTACTTC.

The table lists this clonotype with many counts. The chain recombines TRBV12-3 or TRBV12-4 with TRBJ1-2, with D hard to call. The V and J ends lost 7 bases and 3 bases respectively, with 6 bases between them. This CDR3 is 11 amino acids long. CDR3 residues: CASTKDYGYTF. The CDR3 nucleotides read TGTGCCAGCACCAAGGACTATGGCTACACCTTC.

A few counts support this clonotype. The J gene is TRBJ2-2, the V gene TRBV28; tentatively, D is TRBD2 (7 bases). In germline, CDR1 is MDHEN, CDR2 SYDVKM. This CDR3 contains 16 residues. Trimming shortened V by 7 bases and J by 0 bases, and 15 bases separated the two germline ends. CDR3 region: CASTHGRGANTGELFF. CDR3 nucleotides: TGTGCCAGCACCCATGGGAGGGGGGCGAACACCGGGGAGCTGTTTTTT.

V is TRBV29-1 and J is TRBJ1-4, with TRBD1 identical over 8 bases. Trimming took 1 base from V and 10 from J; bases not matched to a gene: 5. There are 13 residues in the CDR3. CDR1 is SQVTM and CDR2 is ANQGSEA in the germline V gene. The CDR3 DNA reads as TGCAGCGTTGAAGTACAACAGGGGGGAAAACTGTTTTTT. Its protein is CSVEVQQGGKLFF.

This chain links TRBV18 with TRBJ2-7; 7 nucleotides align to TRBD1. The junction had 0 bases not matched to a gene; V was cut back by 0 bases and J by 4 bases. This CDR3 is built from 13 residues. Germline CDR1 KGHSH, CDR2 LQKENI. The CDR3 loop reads CASSPPDRYEQYF. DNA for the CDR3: TGTGCCAGCTCACCACCGGACAGGTACGAGCAGTACTTC.

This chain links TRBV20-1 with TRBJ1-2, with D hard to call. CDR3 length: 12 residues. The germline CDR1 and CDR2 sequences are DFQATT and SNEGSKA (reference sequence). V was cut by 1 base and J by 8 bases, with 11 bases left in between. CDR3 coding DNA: TGCAGTGCTAGAGGGACCCAGGAGGGCTACACCTTC. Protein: CSARGTQEGYTF.

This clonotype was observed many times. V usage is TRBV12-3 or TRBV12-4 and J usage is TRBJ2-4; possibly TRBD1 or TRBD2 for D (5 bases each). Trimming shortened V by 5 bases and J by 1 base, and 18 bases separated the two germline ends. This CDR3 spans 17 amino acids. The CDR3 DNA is TGTGCCAGCAGTACGGGACCCTCGATGGGCGCCAAAAACATTCAGTACTTC. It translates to CASSTGPSMGAKNIQYF.

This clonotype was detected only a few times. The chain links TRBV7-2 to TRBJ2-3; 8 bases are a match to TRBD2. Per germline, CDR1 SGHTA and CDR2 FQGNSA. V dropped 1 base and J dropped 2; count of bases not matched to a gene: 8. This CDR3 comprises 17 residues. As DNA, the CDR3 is TGTGCCAGCAGCTTAGGAAACGCGGGGGGCCTCACAGATACGCAGTATTTT. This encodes CASSLGNAGGLTDTQYF.

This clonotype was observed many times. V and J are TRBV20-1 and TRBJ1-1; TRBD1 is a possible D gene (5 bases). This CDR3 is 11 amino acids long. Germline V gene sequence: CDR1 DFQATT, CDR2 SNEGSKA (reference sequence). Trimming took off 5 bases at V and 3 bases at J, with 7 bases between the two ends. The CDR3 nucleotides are TGCAGTGCTTGGGGGGACACTGAAGCTTTCTTT. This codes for CSAWGDTEAFF.

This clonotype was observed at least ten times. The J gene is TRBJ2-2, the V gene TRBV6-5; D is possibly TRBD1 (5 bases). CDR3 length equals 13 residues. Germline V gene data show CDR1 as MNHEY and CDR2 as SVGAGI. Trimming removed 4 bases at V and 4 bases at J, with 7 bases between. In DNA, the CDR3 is TGTGCCAGCAGTTGGACACGCACCGGGGAGCTGTTTTTT. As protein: CASSWTRTGELFF.